Shown below are 21 T cell receptor beta chains from a single sample sequenced in a study of blood T cell repertoires in COVID-19. The table came from immunoSEQ multiplex PCR; TCRdb's copy has only in-frame clones and leaves some out. This sample yields some 96,000 clones, of which about 90% are seen a single time; 7% to 9.5% belongs to the top ten. Sequenced material: peripheral blood. The source is a man aged 25-45 years in a cohort sampled during active COVID-19.

The chain combines TRBV9 with TRBJ2-7; 7 bases fit TRBD1. The J segment lost 6 bases and the V segment lost 0 bases, leaving 15 bases of the junction unmatched. The germline gives CDR1 SGDLS, CDR2 YYNGEE. The CDR3 runs 17 residues. CDR3 sequence: CASSVAPLGRQGFEQYF. The CDR3 DNA is TGTGCCAGCAGCGTAGCCCCGTTGGGAAGACAGGGCTTCGAGCAGTACTTC.

This chain joins TRBV18 and TRBJ2-3; 7 nucleotides match TRBD1. CDR1 KGHSH and CDR2 LQKENI come from the germline V gene. V dropped 5 bases and J dropped 4; count of bases not matched to a gene: 9. CDR3 length equals 15 residues. Here the CDR3 DNA reads TGTGCCAGCTCATCCGGACAGGTGGAGGCAGATACGCAGTATTTT. Translation: CASSSGQVEADTQYF.

The chain joins TRBV28 to TRBJ1-4, with 8 bases lining up with TRBD1. There are 14 residues in the CDR3. Looked up from germline, CDR1 is MDHEN and CDR2 is SYDVKM. The V segment lost 2 bases and the J segment 8 bases; nucleotides outside the gene matches: 4. CDR3: CASSLGGQEEKLFF. The CDR3 DNA is TGTGCCAGCAGTTTAGGGGGACAGGAAGAAAAACTGTTTTTT.

The V call is TRBV6-2 or TRBV6-3, the J call TRBJ2-7; 8 bases fit TRBD1. The CDR3 loop spans 14 amino acids. Germline trimming cut 0 bases from V and 3 bases from J; bases unmatched to any gene: 1. Germline V gene data show CDR1 as MNHEY and CDR2 as SVGEGT. This CDR3 is CASSYSGQVYEQYF. CDR3 nucleotides: TGTGCCAGCAGTTACTCGGGACAGGTCTACGAGCAGTACTTC.

This clone has more than one count but fewer than ten. This chain joins TRBV6-1 and TRBJ1-5, with TRBD1 identical over 12 bases. Germline CDR1 MNHNS, CDR2 SASEGT. After removal of 4 bases from V and 8 bases from J, the junction contained 9 bases not matched to a gene. The CDR3 totals 16 residues. The CDR3 sequence is CASSGRGQGALEPQHF. The CDR3 DNA is TGTGCCAGCAGTGGCCGGGGACAGGGGGCTCTAGAGCCCCAGCATTTT.

This clone was detected only once. The chain carries TRBV12-3 or TRBV12-4 and TRBJ1-2, with D hard to call. This CDR3 region has 13 residues. Trimming cost V 3 bases and J 5 bases, with 10 bases left between them. The CDR3 nucleotides read TGTGCCAGCAGTTTGGAGGTAGCATATGGCTACACCTTC. It specifies CASSLEVAYGYTF.

The chain carries TRBV18 and TRBJ2-1, with 14 bases matching TRBD2. CDR3 length equals 16 residues. Losses at the gene ends were 3 bases for V and 9 bases for J; bases not matched to a gene: 7. Germline V lookup: CDR1 KGHSH, CDR2 LQKENI. The CDR3 DNA follows: TGTGCCAGCTCACCGTCCGGGACTAGCGGGGGAGGTGAGCAGTTCTTC. Encoded protein: CASSPSGTSGGGEQFF.

V and J are TRBV7-2 and TRBJ1-5; D remains unclear. There are 15 residues in the CDR3. Trimming stripped 5 bases from V and 4 bases from J, with 15 bases between. Germline V CDR1 and CDR2: SGHTA, FQGNSA. The CDR3 region has the DNA TGTGCCAGCAGCCTCGCCCGCAGGCTGAATCAGCCCCAGCATTTT. Translation: CASSLARRLNQPQHF.

The gene calls are TRBV5-4 and TRBJ2-2; 13 nucleotides align to TRBD2. The junction had 8 bases not matched to a gene; V was cut back by 3 bases and J by 6 bases. CDR1 is SGHNT and CDR2 is YYREEE in the germline V gene (reference sequence). The length of the CDR3 is 17 residues. CDR3 sequence reads: CASSSQTSGGVPGELFF. In nucleotides, the CDR3 is TGTGCCAGCAGCTCCCAAACTAGCGGGGGGGTCCCCGGGGAGCTGTTTTTT. Full variable domain (remainder filled in from reference TRBV5-4 and TRBJ2-2): ETGVTQSPTHLIKTRGQQVTLRCSSQSGHNTVSWYQQALGQGPQFIFQYYREEENGRGNFPPRFSGLQFPNYSSELNVNALELDDSALYLCASSSQTSGGVPGELFFGEGSRLTVL.

The chain employs TRBV2 and TRBJ1-5, with D possibly TRBD1 on 5 matching bases. The V end lost 7 bases, the J end lost 6 bases, and 16 bases lay between the germline ends. The CDR3 loop spans 14 amino acids. Germline loops: CDR1 SNHLY, CDR2 FYNNEI. The CDR3 is CASKGPRLAQPQHF. CDR3 sequence (DNA): TGTGCCAGCAAGGGACCTCGACTAGCTCAGCCCCAGCATTTT.

The chain carries TRBV9 and TRBJ2-7; 10 bases are shared with TRBD1. Germline loops: CDR1 SGDLS, CDR2 YYNGEE. The CDR3 spans 15 residues. J gave up 4 bases and V 3 bases, and 7 bases lay outside the gene matches. The CDR3 is CASSEGQGFSYEQYF. The CDR3 DNA is TGTGCCAGCAGCGAGGGACAGGGGTTCAGTTACGAGCAGTACTTC.

The V call is TRBV2, the J call TRBJ2-3, with a weak D call TRBD2 (6 bases). Germline lookup yields CDR1 SNHLY and CDR2 FYNNEI. The CDR3 extends over 13 amino acids. With 8 bases removed from V and 8 bases from J, the gap between germline ends came to 17 bases. The DNA of the CDR3 is TGTGCCAGCGGGAGGAGTTGGTCGGGTACGCAGTATTTT. It specifies CASGRSWSGTQYF.

A word on this clone: A read error may account for a junction end that differs from germline. The gene calls are TRBV5-4 and TRBJ2-5; TRBD2 is a possible D gene (6 bases). In germline, CDR1 is SGHNT, CDR2 YYREEE (reference sequence). This CDR3 has 14 residues. DNA of the CDR3: TGTGTCAGCAGCTCCGGACTATCACAAGAGACCCAGTACTTC. This sequence encodes CVSSSGLSQETQYF.

V usage is TRBV7-8 and J usage is TRBJ1-5; 10 bases are shared with TRBD1. V shed 4 bases and J 0 bases; nucleotides not matched to a gene: 3. The germline V gene encodes CDR1 SGHVS and CDR2 FQNEAQ. This CDR3 contains 16 residues. The CDR3: CASSSRDRGSNQPQHF. CDR3 DNA sequence: TGTGCCAGCAGCTCCCGGGACAGGGGTAGCAATCAGCCCCAGCATTTT.

Here the CDR3 reads CASSGGQGATEAFF. The CDR3 DNA reads TGTGCCAGCAGCGGGGGGCAGGGGGCCACTGAAGCTTTCTTT. V usage is TRBV7-2 and J usage is TRBJ1-1; 8 positions match TRBD1. The germline V gene encodes CDR1 SGHTA and CDR2 FQGNSA. The CDR3 has 14 residues. The V gene end was trimmed by 5 bases and the J gene end by 4 bases; junction bases not matched to a gene: 6.

The rearrangement joins TRBV19 to TRBJ2-5, with 11 bases aligning to TRBD2. J was trimmed by 3 bases and V by 11 bases; bases with no gene match: 5. This CDR3 region has 13 residues. Per germline, CDR1 LNHDA and CDR2 SQIVND (reference sequence). CDR3 nucleotide sequence: TGTGCCGCCGGGACTAGCGGCAAAGAGACCCAGTACTTC. This codes for CAAGTSGKETQYF.

The chain links TRBV3-1 (or the pseudogene TRBV3-2) to TRBJ1-2, with a weak D call TRBD1 (6 bases). The V and J ends lost 2 bases and 7 bases respectively, with 8 bases between them. CDR1 and CDR2 (germline): LGHDT, YNNKEL (reference sequence). The CDR3 spans 12 residues. The CDR3 protein is CASSQKQGGYTF. CDR3 nucleotides: TGTGCCAGCAGCCAAAAACAGGGTGGCTACACCTTC.

The chain recombines TRBV5-1 with TRBJ2-2; D is possibly TRBD2 (5 bases). Per the germline V gene, CDR1 is SGHRS and CDR2 is YFSETQ. V was pared by 4 bases and J by 3 bases, with 13 bases between. The CDR3 length is 15 residues. The CDR3 coding sequence is TGCGCCAGCAGCCCCCTAGCCCCCCACACCGGGGAGCTGTTTTTT. Protein sequence: CASSPLAPHTGELFF.

The gene calls are TRBV11-2 and TRBJ2-7; TRBD2 is a possible D gene (5 bases). CDR3 length: 13 amino acids. V was clipped by 0 bases and J by 2 bases, with 5 bases between them. Germline V gives CDR1 SGHAT, CDR2 FQNNGV. Here the CDR3 reads CASSLERAYEQYF. For the CDR3, the DNA is TGTGCCAGCAGCTTAGAGCGGGCCTACGAGCAGTACTTC. Full variable domain (remainder filled in from reference TRBV11-2 and TRBJ2-7): EAGVAQSPRYKIIEKRQSVAFWCNPISGHATLYWYQQILGQGPKLLIQFQNNGVVDDSQLPKDRFSAERLKGVDSTLKIQPAKLEDSAVYLCASSLERAYEQYFGPGTRLTVT.

This chain connects TRBV5-1 to TRBJ2-5; 12 bases map to TRBD2. CDR1 is SGHRS, CDR2 YFSETQ, per germline. The CDR3 has 16 amino acids. V was clipped by 4 bases and J by 2 bases; unmatched bases: 6. The CDR3 sequence is CASSRLAGGVQETQYF. The DNA for the CDR3 is TGCGCCAGCAGCCGCCTAGCGGGGGGGGTACAAGAGACCCAGTACTTC. The full variable domain, its missing parts supplied by reference TRBV5-1 and TRBJ2-5, is KAGVTQTPRYLIKTRGQQVTLSCSPISGHRSVSWYQQTPGQGLQFLFEYFSETQRNKGNFPGRFSGRQFSNSRSEMNVSTLELGDSALYLCASSRLAGGVQETQYFGPGTRLLVL.

As concerns this clone: Relative to the germline gene, one junction end is altered; a read error may explain this. The chain carries TRBV5-8 and TRBJ2-1; 7 bases are a match to TRBD1. CDR1 SGHTS and CDR2 YDEGEE come from the germline V gene. The CDR3 loop spans 17 amino acids. CDR3 bases: TGTGCCAGCGTATACAGGGGAGTTCCCCCTACCTACAGTGAGCAGTTCTTC. This sequence encodes CASVYRGVPPTYSEQFF.